This T cell receptor (beta chain) was sequenced in a study of OX40 agonist ivuxolimab in advanced cancers. Looking at the study overall: Dose-escalation subjects each had hepatocellular carcinoma, melanoma, renal cell or head and neck cancer. Two cutaneous melanoma patients and one hepatocellular carcinoma patient, three in all, had partial responses.

Study-wide points: The authors also found low normalized T-cell clonal expansion in some nonresponders.

To note about this clone: Its cognate antigen is unknown.

The assay was immunoSEQ multiplex PCR, and TCRdb's table has in-frame clones only and misses some. The table has roughly 100,000 clones, about 86% seen once. The CDR3 totals 15 residues. J lost 3 bases, V lost 2 bases, and 4 bases had no gene match. Germline CDR1 and CDR2: LGHNA and YSLEER. This sample comprised CD4+ or CD8+ T cells sorted from blood, obtained in a trial of the OX40 agonist ivuxolimab. The clonotype comes from an adult with an advanced solid tumor such as melanoma, head and neck, liver or kidney cancer. The rearrangement joins TRBV4-3 to TRBJ1-5; 7 bases are shared with TRBD1. This CDR3 reads CASSQTDRDNQPQHF. The CDR3 nucleotides are TGCGCCAGCAGCCAAACCGACAGGGACAATCAGCCCCAGCATTTT.